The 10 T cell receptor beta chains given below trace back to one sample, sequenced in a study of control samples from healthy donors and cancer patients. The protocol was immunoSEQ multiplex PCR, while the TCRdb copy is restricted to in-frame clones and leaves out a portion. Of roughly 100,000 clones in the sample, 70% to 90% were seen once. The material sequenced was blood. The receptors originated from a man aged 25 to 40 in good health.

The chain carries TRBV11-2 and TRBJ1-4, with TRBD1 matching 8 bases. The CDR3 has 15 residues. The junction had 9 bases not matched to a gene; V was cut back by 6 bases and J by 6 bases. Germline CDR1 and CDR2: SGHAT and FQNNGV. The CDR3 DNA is TGTGCCAGCAGTTCTAACAGGGGGGCGGATGAAAAACTGTTTTTT. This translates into CASSSNRGADEKLFF. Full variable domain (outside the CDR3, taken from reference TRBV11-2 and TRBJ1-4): EAGVAQSPRYKIIEKRQSVAFWCNPISGHATLYWYQQILGQGPKLLIQFQNNGVVDDSQLPKDRFSAERLKGVDSTLKIQPAKLEDSAVYLCASSSNRGADEKLFFGSGTQLSVL.

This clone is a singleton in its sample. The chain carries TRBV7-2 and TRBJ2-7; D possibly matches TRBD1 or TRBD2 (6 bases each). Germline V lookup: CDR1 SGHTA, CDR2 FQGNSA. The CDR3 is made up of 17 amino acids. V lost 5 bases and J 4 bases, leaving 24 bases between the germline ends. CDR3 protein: CASSPLVGTGRLYEQYF. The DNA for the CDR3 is TGTGCCAGCAGCCCCCTGGTAGGTACAGGGAGGTTGTACGAGCAGTACTTC.

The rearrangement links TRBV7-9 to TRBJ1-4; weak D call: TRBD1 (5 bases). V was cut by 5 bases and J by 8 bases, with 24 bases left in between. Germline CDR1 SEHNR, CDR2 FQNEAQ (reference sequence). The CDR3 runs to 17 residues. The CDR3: CASSASSLGGVREKLFF. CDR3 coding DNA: TGTGCCAGCAGCGCCTCGTCGCTCGGGGGGGTCCGGGAAAAACTGTTTTTT.

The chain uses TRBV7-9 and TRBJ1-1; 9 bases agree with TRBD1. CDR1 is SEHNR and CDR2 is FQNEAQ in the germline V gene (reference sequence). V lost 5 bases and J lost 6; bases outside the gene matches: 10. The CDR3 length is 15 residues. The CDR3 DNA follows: TGTGCCAGCAGCCGCGGTGACAGGGGGAGATCTGAAGCTTTCTTT. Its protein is CASSRGDRGRSEAFF.

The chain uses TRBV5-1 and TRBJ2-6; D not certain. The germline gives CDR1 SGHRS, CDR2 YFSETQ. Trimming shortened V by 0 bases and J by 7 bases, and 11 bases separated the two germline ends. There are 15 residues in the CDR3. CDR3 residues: CASSLDSGPANVLTF. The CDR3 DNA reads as TGCGCCAGCAGCTTGGACTCGGGTCCCGCCAACGTCCTGACTTTC.

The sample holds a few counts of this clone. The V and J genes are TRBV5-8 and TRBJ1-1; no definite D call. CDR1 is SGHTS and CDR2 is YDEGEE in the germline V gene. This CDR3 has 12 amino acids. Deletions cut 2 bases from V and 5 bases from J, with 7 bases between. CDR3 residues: CASSFSRTEAFF. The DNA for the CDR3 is TGTGCCAGCAGCTTTTCCCGGACTGAAGCTTTCTTT.

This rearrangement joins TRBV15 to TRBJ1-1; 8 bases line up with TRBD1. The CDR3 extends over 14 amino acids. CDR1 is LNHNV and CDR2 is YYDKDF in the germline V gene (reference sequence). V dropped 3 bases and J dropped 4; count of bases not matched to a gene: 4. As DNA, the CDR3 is TGTGCCACCAGCAGCTGGACAGGGCCCACTGAAGCTTTCTTT. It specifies CATSSWTGPTEAFF.

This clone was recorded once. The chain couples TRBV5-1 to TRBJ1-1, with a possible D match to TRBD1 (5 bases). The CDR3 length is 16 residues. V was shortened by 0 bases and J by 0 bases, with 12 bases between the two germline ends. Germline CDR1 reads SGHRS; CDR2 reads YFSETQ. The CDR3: CASSLADGGMNTEAFF. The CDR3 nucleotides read TGCGCCAGCAGCTTGGCCGACGGGGGGATGAACACTGAAGCTTTCTTT.

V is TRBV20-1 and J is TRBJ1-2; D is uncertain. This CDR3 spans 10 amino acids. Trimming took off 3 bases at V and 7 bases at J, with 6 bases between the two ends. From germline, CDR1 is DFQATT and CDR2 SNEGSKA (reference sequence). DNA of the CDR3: TGCAGTGCTAGCGAGTTTGGCTACACCTTC. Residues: CSASEFGYTF.

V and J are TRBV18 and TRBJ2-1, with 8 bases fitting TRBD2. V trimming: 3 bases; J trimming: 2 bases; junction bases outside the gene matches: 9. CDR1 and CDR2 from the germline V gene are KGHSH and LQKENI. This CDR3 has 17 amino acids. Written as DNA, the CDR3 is TGTGCCAGCTCACCCATGCGGCTAGCGGGCACCTACAATGAGCAGTTCTTC. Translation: CASSPMRLAGTYNEQFF.